These 23 T cell receptor beta chains were sequenced from one sample in a study of T cell responses to AZD1222 COVID-19 vaccine (dated by TCRdb to the early 2020s). The sample's time point label is to be understood as: about 28 days (+/-7) after the second vaccine dose. Reading the label with the study, this specimen's treatment or condition is: meningococcal conjugate vaccine given as trial control. Library method: the immunoSEQ multiplex PCR assay. The table was pulled from immuneACCESS by TCRdb, which kept in-frame rearrangements only. Such tables lose some clones; where checked, under half of the loss comes from unresolved V genes, and the rest has no known cause. This sample gives 98,000 or so clones in total; 86% of them show up just once. The ten largest clones add up to 3% to 4% of the sample. The material sequenced was peripheral blood, taken 28 days after the second dose of the MenACWY control vaccine. The receptors come from an adult who received the MenACWY meningococcal vaccine as a control.

The V and J genes are TRBV7-2 and TRBJ1-5; D gene ambiguous. The germline V gene has CDR1 SGHTA and CDR2 FQGNSA. Trimming stripped 1 base from V and 1 base from J, with 8 bases between. This CDR3 spans 15 amino acids. The CDR3 DNA reads TGTGCCAGCAGCTTAGAGGTACGGAGCAATCAGCCCCAGCATTTT. Its protein product is CASSLEVRSNQPQHF.

CDR3 residues: CASSSGLAGGYEQYF. The CDR3 nucleotides are TGTGCCAGCAGCTCCGGACTAGCGGGGGGCTACGAGCAGTACTTC. This chain connects TRBV5-4 to TRBJ2-7; 14 bases line up with TRBD2. CDR1 and CDR2 from the germline V gene are SGHNT and YYREEE (reference sequence). CDR3 size: 15 residues. Unmatched junction bases numbered 2, after V lost 3 bases and J lost 3 bases.

This clone turned up a few times. The chain links TRBV3-1 (or the pseudogene TRBV3-2) to TRBJ1-2; no definite D call. Trimming removed 5 bases from V and 1 base from J, with 8 bases in between. Germline-derived CDR1 and CDR2 are LGHDT and YNNKEL (reference sequence). The CDR3 is made up of 13 amino acids. CDR3 in amino acids: CASSIRVNYGYTF. The CDR3 DNA reads TGTGCCAGCAGCATCCGGGTTAACTATGGCTACACCTTC.

The rearrangement joins TRBV6-2 or TRBV6-3 to TRBJ2-1; 8 positions agree with TRBD2. The CDR3 loop spans 14 amino acids. Germline V lookup: CDR1 MNHEY, CDR2 SVGEGT. The trim removed 6 bases at V and 10 bases at J, leaving 11 bases unmatched. The CDR3 DNA reads as TGTGCCAGCAGCCAACCTAGCGGGCGGGGGGAGCAGTTCTTC. This gives the protein CASSQPSGRGEQFF.

CDR3 DNA: TGCGCCAGCAGTGATTCGACAGGGGGCTCTGAAAAACTGTTTTTT. Translation gives CASSDSTGGSEKLFF. This chain connects TRBV10-2 to TRBJ1-4; 10 bases agree with TRBD1. The CDR3 length is 15 residues. Trimming at V came to 3 bases and at J to 7 bases, leaving 5 bases not matched to a gene. Germline V gene sequence: CDR1 WSHSY, CDR2 SAAADI.

V usage is TRBV5-6 and J usage is TRBJ2-6; unclear D gene. The CDR3 consists of 15 residues. Germline-derived CDR1 and CDR2 are SGHDT and YYEEEE. The V gene lost 2 bases and the J gene lost 0 bases, with 6 bases spanning the gap. CDR3 sequence reads: CASSLRISGANVLTF. The CDR3 bases are TGTGCCAGCAGCTTAAGGATCTCTGGGGCCAACGTCCTGACTTTC.

In the case of this clone: Within the sample, other DNA sequences also encode this same CDR3. The V gene is TRBV6-6, the J gene TRBJ1-1; D is undetermined. The length of the CDR3 is 12 residues. V lost 1 base and J 3 bases, leaving 3 bases between the germline ends. Germline CDR1 and CDR2: MNHNY and SVGAGI (reference sequence). The CDR3 spells CASSYWDTEAFF. The CDR3 nucleotides read TGTGCCAGCAGTTACTGGGACACTGAAGCTTTCTTT.

V gene TRBV6-5 combines with J gene TRBJ1-5, with unresolved D. Trimming took off 4 bases at V and 5 bases at J, with 9 bases between the two ends. This CDR3 is built from 13 residues. CDR1 is MNHEY and CDR2 is SVGAGI in the germline V gene. The CDR3: CASSFGGHQPQHF. Written as DNA, the CDR3 is TGTGCCAGCAGTTTCGGCGGGCATCAGCCCCAGCATTTT.

Concerning this clone itself: One junction end does not reproduce the germline sequence, and a read error may be involved. The chain recombines TRBV11-2 with TRBJ1-5; D gene unclear. This CDR3 contains 13 residues. Germline CDR1 is SGHAT and CDR2 is FQNNGV. The CDR3: CASSLSADQLQHF. CDR3 nucleotide sequence: TGTGCCAGCAGCTTATCAGCAGATCAGCTCCAGCATTTT.

This chain connects TRBV4-1 to TRBJ1-2; D unresolved. Trimming pared 0 bases from V and 2 bases from J, leaving 10 bases between. CDR3 length equals 15 residues. The V gene's germline CDR1 is MGHRA and CDR2 YSYEKL. The CDR3 region has the DNA TGCGCCAGCAGCCAAGATCAGTCAAACAACTATGGCTACACCTTC. This sequence encodes CASSQDQSNNYGYTF.

This clone was detected a few times. The V and J genes are TRBV7-6 and TRBJ2-2; TRBD1 matches at 9 bases. Germline V CDR1 and CDR2: SGHVS, FNYEAQ. CDR3 length: 15 amino acids. V gave up 5 bases and J gave up 3 bases; unmatched junction bases: 4. CDR3 DNA: TGTGCCAGCAGCCCGGGACAGGGTGACACCGGGGAGCTGTTTTTT. Protein sequence: CASSPGQGDTGELFF.

This clone turned up a few times. The chain has TRBV25-1 and TRBJ2-5; 9 bases align to TRBD2. CDR1 and CDR2 from the germline V gene are MGHDK and SYGVNS. The CDR3 length is 15 residues. Losses at the gene ends were 7 bases for V and 5 bases for J; bases not matched to a gene: 11. The CDR3 nucleotides read TGTGCCAGCATGGAAGCGGGGGGCCTCCGGGAGACCCAGTACTTC. Encoded protein: CASMEAGGLRETQYF.

This clone was picked up one time. This sequence joins TRBV5-5 and TRBJ2-3; D gene ambiguous. CDR1 and CDR2 (germline): SGHKS, YYEKEE (reference sequence). Trimming took off 0 bases at V and 7 bases at J, with 9 bases between the two ends. This CDR3 has 13 residues. The CDR3 nucleotides are TGTGCCAGCAGCTTGGCTCCAGCCCATACGCAGTATTTT. Encoded protein: CASSLAPAHTQYF.

This clone was seen a single time. The rearrangement links TRBV18 to TRBJ2-7; 11 positions match TRBD2. There are 15 residues in the CDR3. V trimming: 5 bases; J trimming: 4 bases; junction bases outside the gene matches: 7. Germline V gives CDR1 KGHSH, CDR2 LQKENI. CDR3 protein: CASSATSGALYEQYF. In DNA form, the CDR3 reads TGTGCCAGCTCAGCGACTAGCGGGGCTTTATACGAGCAGTACTTC.

This sequence joins TRBV15 and TRBJ2-2; 8 positions match TRBD2. V lost 5 bases and J lost 0; bases outside the gene matches: 17. CDR1 and CDR2 from the germline V gene are LNHNV and YYDKDF (reference sequence). The CDR3 covers 20 residues. CDR3 protein: CATSQGPRRGGGPNTGELFF. The CDR3 DNA reads TGTGCCACCAGCCAAGGCCCACGACGAGGCGGGGGGCCGAACACCGGGGAGCTGTTTTTT.

The rearrangement uses TRBV3-1 (or the pseudogene TRBV3-2) and TRBJ2-1, with D unresolved. The CDR3 sequence is 16 residues long. V was cut by 1 base and J by 2 bases, with 12 bases left in between. Germline V gene data show CDR1 as LGHDT and CDR2 as YNNKEL (reference sequence). The CDR3 loop reads CASSQAGGVAYNEQFF. In DNA form, the CDR3 reads TGTGCCAGCAGCCAAGCCGGTGGGGTAGCCTACAATGAGCAGTTCTTC.

J is TRBJ2-2 and V is TRBV18, with 7 bases identical to TRBD1. Per germline, CDR1 KGHSH and CDR2 LQKENI. This CDR3 has 15 amino acids. After removal of 2 bases from V and 6 bases from J, the junction contained 6 bases not matched to a gene. CDR3 loop: CASSPNRGIAGELFF. The DNA for the CDR3 is TGTGCCAGCTCACCAAACAGGGGCATCGCCGGGGAGCTGTTTTTT.

The chain couples TRBV28 to TRBJ1-1; no definite D call. Trimming stripped 5 bases from V and 4 bases from J, with 17 bases between. The CDR3 totals 15 residues. Germline assignment: CDR1 MDHEN and CDR2 SYDVKM. In DNA form, the CDR3 reads TGTGCCAGCAGTACAATAGGGTATGGGTCCACTGAAGCTTTCTTT. It codes for CASSTIGYGSTEAFF.

V and J are TRBV7-6 and TRBJ2-3, with TRBD2 as a possible D gene (6 bases). This CDR3 comprises 18 residues. Trimming left V 1 base short and J 1 base short, with 18 bases between. Germline V gives CDR1 SGHVS, CDR2 FNYEAQ. As DNA, the CDR3 is TGTGCCAGCAGCTTAGTCTACGGGGGAGGCAAGGGCACAGATACGCAGTATTTT. Translated: CASSLVYGGGKGTDTQYF.

The chain is built from TRBV4-2 and TRBJ1-5; 8 bases align to TRBD1. The CDR3 length is 16 residues. Germline-derived CDR1 and CDR2 are LGHNA and YNFKEQ. V trimming: 1 base; J trimming: 3 bases; junction bases outside the gene matches: 5. For the CDR3, the DNA is TGTGCCAGCAGCCAAGTTGGCCAGGGGGCCAATCAGCCCCAGCATTTT. It translates to CASSQVGQGANQPQHF.

The chain recombines TRBV28 with TRBJ1-2; no clear D. The CDR3 loop spans 12 amino acids. V lost 5 bases and J lost 5, with 9 bases in between. Germline lookup yields CDR1 MDHEN and CDR2 SYDVKM. The CDR3 loop reads CASSPSQYGYTF. CDR3 in DNA: TGTGCCAGCAGTCCGAGTCAGTATGGCTACACCTTC.

The genes are TRBV7-2 and TRBJ2-6; unclear D gene. Between the trimmed V and J ends, which lost 2 bases and 0 bases, there was a span of 11 bases. Germline V gives CDR1 SGHTA, CDR2 FQGNSA. This CDR3 has 17 amino acids. CDR3 in DNA: TGTGCCAGCAGCTTAAAGACAATAAGCTCTGGGGCCAACGTCCTGACTTTC. It specifies CASSLKTISSGANVLTF.

The chain carries TRBV5-4 and TRBJ2-3, with 12 bases that match TRBD2. CDR1 is SGHNT, CDR2 YYREEE, per germline (reference sequence). The CDR3 contains 16 residues. J lost 0 bases, V lost 5 bases, and 4 bases had no gene match. The DNA of the CDR3 is TGTGCCAGCAGGAGGACTAGCGGGGCTAGCACAGATACGCAGTATTTT. This gives the protein CASRRTSGASTDTQYF.